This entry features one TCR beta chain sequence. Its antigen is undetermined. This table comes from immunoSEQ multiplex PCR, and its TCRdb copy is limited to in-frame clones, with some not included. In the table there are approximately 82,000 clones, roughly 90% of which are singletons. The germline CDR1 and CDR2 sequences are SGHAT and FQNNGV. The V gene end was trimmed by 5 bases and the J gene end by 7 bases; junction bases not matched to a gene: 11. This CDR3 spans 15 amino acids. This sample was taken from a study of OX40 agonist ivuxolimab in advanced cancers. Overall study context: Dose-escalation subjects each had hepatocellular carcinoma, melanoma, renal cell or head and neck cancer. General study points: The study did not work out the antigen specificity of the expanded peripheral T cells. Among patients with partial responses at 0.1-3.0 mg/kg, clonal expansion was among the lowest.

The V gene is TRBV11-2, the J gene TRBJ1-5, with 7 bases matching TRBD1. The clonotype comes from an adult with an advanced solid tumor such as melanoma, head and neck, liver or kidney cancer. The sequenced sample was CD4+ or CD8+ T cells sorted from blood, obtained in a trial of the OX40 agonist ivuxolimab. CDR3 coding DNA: TGTGCCAGCAGCCCCGATACAGGGGTAGGGCAGCCCCAGCATTTT. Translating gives CASSPDTGVGQPQHF.